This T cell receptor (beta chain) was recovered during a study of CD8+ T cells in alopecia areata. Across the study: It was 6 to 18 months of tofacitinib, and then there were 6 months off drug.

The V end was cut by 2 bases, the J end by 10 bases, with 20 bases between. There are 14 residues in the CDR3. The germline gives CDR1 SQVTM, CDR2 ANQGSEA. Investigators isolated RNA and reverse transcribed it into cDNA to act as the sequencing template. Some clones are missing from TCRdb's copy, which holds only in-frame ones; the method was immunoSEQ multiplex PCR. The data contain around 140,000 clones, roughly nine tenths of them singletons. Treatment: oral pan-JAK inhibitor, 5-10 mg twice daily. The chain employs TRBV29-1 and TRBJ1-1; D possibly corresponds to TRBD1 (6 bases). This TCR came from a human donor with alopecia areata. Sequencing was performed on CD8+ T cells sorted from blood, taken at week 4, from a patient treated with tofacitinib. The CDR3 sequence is CSVESWGTGRGAFF. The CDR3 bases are TGCAGCGTTGAAAGTTGGGGAACAGGGAGGGGAGCTTTCTTT.